This TCR beta chain was sequenced in a study of T-cell memory formation after mild COVID-19. Whole-study context: TCR clusters were mostly confined to one donor each. Whole-study results and caveats: A subset of responding clones appeared in pre-infection memory, suggesting cross-reactive memory joined.

TCRdb reprocessed the 5' RACE reads via MiXCR and lists one record per CDR3 protein. The sample comprises fewer than 650,000 distinct CDR3 sequences, less than 25% of which are singletons, and around 9.2% rests with the top ten. On this clonotype: Its specificity is not known.

The ends were cut back, 4 bases at V and 6 bases at J, with 10 bases in the middle. This CDR3 region has 12 residues. CDR1 is LGHDT and CDR2 is YNNKEL in the germline V gene (reference sequence). The clonotype comes from an adult woman who had mild COVID-19 (a few samples of this study predate the infection). Cell type and time point are not known. The genes are TRBV3-1 and TRBJ2-7; TRBD2 might be the D (5 bases). The sequenced material came from PBMCs or a T cell subset sorted from them (not recorded which). CDR3 in amino acids: CASSPPGGEQYF. Written as DNA, the CDR3 is TGTGCCAGCAGCCCCCCAGGAGGCGAGCAGTACTTC.